This entry is about one T cell receptor beta chain. As handled by the study authors: Amplification from reference gene primers served as the basis for estimated nucleated cell counts. Method: immunoSEQ multiplex PCR; TCRdb's copy keeps in-frame clones and lacks some. V and J calls plus clone size are reproduced from that table; the DNA served to infer D and trimming. This sample has roughly 240,000 clones; about 91% occur once, and the top ten carry just over 2.5%. Trimming took 0 bases from V and 4 from J; bases not matched to a gene: 6. The CDR3 sequence is 15 residues long. Germline V gene lookup returns CDR1 SGHRS and CDR2 YFSETQ. The sample comes from a study of blood T cell repertoires in COVID-19. Study background: The origin of the acute and convalescent COVID-19 samples was the United States, Italy and Spain. T cells, B-cell-depleted T cells, or PBMCs provided the cDNA or gDNA that served as material.

Membership in each cohort depended on participant-reported clinical history. The material sequenced was PBMCs or T cells enriched from blood (not recorded which). The V and J genes are TRBV5-1 and TRBJ1-2; 7 positions agree with TRBD1. This TCR was recovered from a woman aged 30 to 39 with acute COVID-19. CDR3 DNA sequence: TGCGCCAGCAGCTTGGAAGGCCGGGACAGCTATGGCTACACCTTC. Translated: CASSLEGRDSYGYTF.